A single sample gave rise to the 5 T cell receptor beta chains below, sequenced in a study of blood T cell repertoires in COVID-19. Profiled with immunoSEQ multiplex PCR; TCRdb holds only in-frame clones, not every one. This table has roughly 260,000 clones, 87% appearing once. The specimen was peripheral blood. All receptors come from a woman in her fifties or sixties who had recovered from COVID-19.

This clone has a handful of counts. The V and J genes are TRBV30 and TRBJ1-5; TRBD1 is a possible D gene (5 bases). This CDR3 has 14 residues. Trimming removed 1 base at V and 5 bases at J, with 12 bases between. CDR1 is GTSNPN and CDR2 is SVGIG in the germline V gene (reference sequence). CDR3 DNA: TGTGCCTGGAGTGGAGGGGCGGGAGATCAGCCCCAGCATTTT. It codes for CAWSGGAGDQPQHF.

The chain is built from TRBV4-3 and TRBJ2-3, with 10 positions matching TRBD2. Germline loops: CDR1 LGHNA, CDR2 YSLEER. Trimming took 6 bases from V and 3 from J; bases not matched to a gene: 3. The CDR3 covers 14 residues. CDR3: CASSSGGYTDTQYF. CDR3 nucleotides: TGCGCCAGCAGTAGCGGGGGGTATACAGATACGCAGTATTTT.

The J gene is TRBJ1-2, the V gene TRBV6-5; no definite D call. V was pared by 6 bases and J by 7 bases, with 18 bases between. The germline CDR1 and CDR2 sequences are MNHEY and SVGAGI. This CDR3 has 14 residues. This CDR3 is CASRSLGAEIGYTF. In nucleotides, the CDR3 is TGTGCCAGCAGATCCCTAGGAGCCGAAATTGGCTACACCTTC.

The V call is TRBV30, the J call TRBJ2-3; tentative D call: TRBD2 (5 bases). Per the germline V gene, CDR1 is GTSNPN and CDR2 is SVGIG (reference sequence). The CDR3 sequence is 11 residues long. Trimming pared 1 base from V and 10 bases from J, leaving 9 bases between. The CDR3 coding sequence is TGTGCCTGGAGTGGAGGGAACGCGCAGTATTTT. Amino acids: CAWSGGNAQYF.

This rearrangement joins TRBV24-1 to TRBJ1-1, with unresolved D. V dropped 4 bases and J dropped 3 bases, with 8 bases sitting between them. The CDR3 consists of 13 residues. CDR1 KGHDR and CDR2 SFDVKD come from the germline V gene. CDR3 DNA sequence: TGTGCCACCAGTGACCTAGACCACACTGAAGCTTTCTTT. Protein product: CATSDLDHTEAFF.